This T cell receptor beta chain came from a study of T cell responses to AZD1222 COVID-19 vaccine. Study findings and constraints: Most donors were white British, females outnumbered males, and clonal diversity was possibly underestimated.

The CDR3 totals 13 residues. CDR1 and CDR2 (germline): SQVTM, ANQGSEA. With 6 bases removed from V and 7 bases from J, the gap between germline ends came to 18 bases. Comment on this clone: The antigen is not known.

The method was immunoSEQ multiplex PCR; TCRdb's version includes in-frame clones alone and lacks a portion of them. The sample shows 85,000 to 130,000 clones, approximately 91% of them seen only once. This clonotype was obtained from an adult in good health. Here the sequenced sample was peripheral blood, taken on day 0 of AZD1222 vaccination. V is TRBV29-1 and J is TRBJ1-2; maybe TRBD1 (5 bases). DNA of the CDR3: TGCAGCGTAGCCGGGACCCAGAGGGCTGGCTACACCTTC. Amino acid sequence: CSVAGTQRAGYTF.